Below, 24 T cell receptor beta chains from the same sample are listed, as sequenced in a study of T cells in Graves' hyperthyroidism and ophthalmopathy. Authors of the study amplified TCR beta CDR3 regions from RNA transcripts. The study used the HTBI primer set for a first-round RT-PCR of the TCR CDR3. From the multiplex PCR reads, TCRdb called clonotypes with MiXCR, one entry per CDR3 protein. The sample carries 500,000 to 800,000 distinct CDR3 sequences, nearly 45% recorded once. The sequencing input was peripheral blood or thyroid tissue (not recorded which). All receptors come from an adult man with Graves' disease, either hyperthyroidism or ophthalmopathy (not recorded which).

This clonotype occurred many times. This chain joins TRBV2 and TRBJ2-7; possibly TRBD1 for D (5 bases). V shed 4 bases and J shed 1 base, with 11 bases lying between them. Germline lookup yields CDR1 SNHLY and CDR2 FYNNEI. This CDR3 region has 14 residues. CDR3 amino acids: CASSGGAGSYEQYF. In DNA form, the CDR3 reads TGTGCCAGCAGTGGAGGAGCAGGGTCCTACGAGCAGTACTTC.

The J gene is TRBJ1-1, the V gene TRBV5-1, with 7 bases identical to TRBD1. The CDR3 totals 11 residues. J was trimmed by 8 bases and V by 4 bases; bases with no gene match: 2. Germline CDR1 reads SGHRS; CDR2 reads YFSETQ. The CDR3 DNA follows: TGCGCCAGCAGCGCGGGACAGGAAGCTTTCTTT. Protein sequence: CASSAGQEAFF.

The chain links TRBV29-1 to TRBJ1-3; TRBD1 matches at 8 bases. Germline V gene data show CDR1 as SQVTM and CDR2 as ANQGSEA. CDR3 length: 14 amino acids. V was clipped by 8 bases and J by 0 bases; unmatched bases: 6. The CDR3 sequence is CSLTGGPSGNTIYF. Here the CDR3 DNA reads TGCAGCTTAACAGGGGGACCCTCTGGAAACACCATATATTTT.

Details on this clonotype: Just one base apart from a much larger clone, this may be a read error. V is TRBV10-3 and J is TRBJ2-7; 7 bases match TRBD1. The CDR3 is made up of 13 amino acids. Germline V CDR1 and CDR2: ENHRY, SYGVKD. The chain's CDR3 is CANSTTGAYEQYF. CDR3 DNA: TGTGCCAACAGTACCACAGGGGCCTACGAGCAGTACTTC.

This clonotype was counted only a few times. The chain couples TRBV6-1 to TRBJ1-5; D ambiguous. V dropped 6 bases and J dropped 2 bases, with 8 bases sitting between them. Germline V gene lookup returns CDR1 MNHNS and CDR2 SASEGT. This CDR3 has 13 residues. DNA of the CDR3: TGTGCCAGCAGATTCGGGGGCAATCAGCCCCAGCATTTT. Amino acid sequence: CASRFGGNQPQHF.

V is TRBV11-1 and J is TRBJ1-4; no firm D call. The germline V gene has CDR1 SGHAT and CDR2 FQDESV (reference sequence). V was cut by 5 bases and J by 1 base, with 11 bases left in between. The CDR3 length is 15 residues. In DNA form, the CDR3 reads TGTGCCAGCAGCCAAGTAGGCAGAACTAATGAAAAACTGTTTTTT. Amino acids: CASSQVGRTNEKLFF. Full variable domain (outside the CDR3, taken from reference TRBV11-1 and TRBJ1-4): EAEVAQSPRYKITEKSQAVAFWCDPISGHATLYWYRQILGQGPELLVQFQDESVVDDSQLPKDRFSAERLKGVDSTLKIQPAELGDSAMYLCASSQVGRTNEKLFFGSGTQLSVL.

To note about this clonotype: A read error may be the cause here, since a much bigger clone is one base away. The chain combines TRBV10-3 with TRBJ1-6; D unresolved. Per germline, CDR1 ENHRY and CDR2 SYGVKD. The CDR3 covers 15 residues. The CDR3 protein is CASTSDRAVNSPLYF. CDR3 in DNA: TGTGCCAGCACTTCCGACCGGGCCGTTAATTCACCCCTCTACTTT.

This clonotype was seen ten or more times. This chain connects TRBV2 to TRBJ2-7; 13 bases line up with TRBD2. The CDR3 sequence is 15 residues long. Trimming took 6 bases from V and 0 from J; bases not matched to a gene: 2. Germline lookup yields CDR1 SNHLY and CDR2 FYNNEI. The CDR3 nucleotides are TGTGCCAGCAGCGGGACTAGCGGGATCTCCTACGAGCAGTACTTC. Translated: CASSGTSGISYEQYF.

There are many counts of this clonotype. One end of the junction varies from germline; a read error may be responsible. The chain carries TRBV10-2 and TRBJ2-7, with 14 bases that match TRBD2. From germline, CDR1 is WSHSY and CDR2 SAAADI. The CDR3 consists of 15 residues. CDR3 sequence reads: CASRTGTSGSYEQYF. The CDR3 DNA is TGTGCCAGCAGAACCGGGACTAGCGGGAGTTACGAGCAGTACTTC.

The sample holds many counts of this clonotype. The V call is TRBV20-1, the J call TRBJ1-2; TRBD1 is a possible D gene (6 bases). This CDR3 is 11 amino acids long. V lost 3 bases and J lost 6, with 8 bases in between. Germline V CDR1 and CDR2: DFQATT, SNEGSKA (reference sequence). CDR3 in amino acids: CSARDSDGYTF. In DNA form, the CDR3 reads TGCAGTGCTAGGGACAGCGATGGCTACACCTTC.

This clonotype turned up a few times. The chain couples TRBV9 to TRBJ2-7; 11 nucleotides match TRBD2. J lost 7 bases, V lost 0 bases, and 9 bases had no gene match. CDR1 is SGDLS and CDR2 is YYNGEE in the germline V gene. This CDR3 contains 16 residues. The CDR3 spells CASSVDGSGGAGEQYF. The CDR3 DNA follows: TGTGCCAGCAGCGTAGACGGTAGCGGGGGGGCCGGTGAGCAGTACTTC.

The chain is built from TRBV5-4 and TRBJ1-2, with unresolved D. Looked up from germline, CDR1 is SGHNT and CDR2 is YYREEE (reference sequence). V dropped 2 bases and J dropped 5 bases, with 13 bases sitting between them. The CDR3 covers 14 residues. CDR3 nucleotides: TGTGCCAGCAGCTTCGCGGGGATCGGGTATGGCTACACCTTC. Protein sequence: CASSFAGIGYGYTF.

Regarding this clonotype: One end of the junction fails to match germline, which may point to a read error. The chain links TRBV20-1 to TRBJ2-7, with 10 bases matching TRBD2. CDR1 and CDR2 from the germline V gene are DFQATT and SNEGSKA (reference sequence). This CDR3 has 12 amino acids. Here the CDR3 reads CSSSGRGDEQYF. The CDR3 bases are TGCAGTTCTAGCGGGAGAGGCGACGAGCAGTACTTC.

Many counts were recorded for this clonotype. The J gene is TRBJ1-5, the V gene TRBV19; perhaps TRBD1 as D (5 bases). Germline V lookup: CDR1 LNHDA, CDR2 SQIVND (reference sequence). The V and J ends lost 8 bases and 5 bases respectively, with 10 bases between them. The CDR3 extends over 12 amino acids. DNA of the CDR3: TGTGCCAGTGGGACGGAGTATCAGCCCCAGCATTTT. Protein product: CASGTEYQPQHF. Full variable domain (rest looked up from reference TRBV19 and TRBJ1-5): DGGITQSPKYLFRKEGQNVTLSCEQNLNHDAMYWYRQDPGQGLRLIYYSQIVNDFQKGDIAEGYSVSREKKESFPLTVTSAQKNPTAFYLCASGTEYQPQHFGDGTRLSIL.

The chain employs TRBV3-1 and TRBJ1-1, with D possibly TRBD1 on 6 matching bases. Germline V gives CDR1 LGHDT, CDR2 YNNKEL (reference sequence). The CDR3 spans 17 residues. V lost 4 bases, J lost 1 base, and 19 bases lay in between. The CDR3 DNA sequence: TGTGCCAGCAGCCCCGGTCTAGCGGGGGCGTCGAACACTGAAGCTTTCTTT. This gives the protein CASSPGLAGASNTEAFF.

This clonotype was seen a few times. The J gene is TRBJ2-7, the V gene TRBV6-6; 9 bases agree with TRBD1. Germline V gives CDR1 MNHNY, CDR2 SVGAGI (reference sequence). Trimming took 6 bases from V and 6 from J; bases not matched to a gene: 9. The CDR3 contains 14 residues. The CDR3 coding sequence is TGTGCCAGCAGGGGACAGGGAACTCCACCCGAGCAGTACTTC. This gives the protein CASRGQGTPPEQYF.

The rearrangement uses TRBV2 and TRBJ1-6; D is unclear. Germline-derived CDR1 and CDR2 are SNHLY and FYNNEI. The CDR3 is 15 amino acids. V was pared by 7 bases and J by 7 bases, with 17 bases between. The CDR3 nucleotides are TGTGCCAGCACCCTAGCGGGAGGTCGAAATTCACCCCTCCACTTT. Amino acids: CASTLAGGRNSPLHF.

Ten or more counts support this clonotype. The CDR3 sequence is CASSRGDGYNSPLHF. CDR3 sequence (DNA): TGTGCCAGCAGCCGCGGGGACGGCTATAATTCACCCCTCCACTTT. V and J are TRBV7-9 and TRBJ1-6; tentative D call: TRBD1 (5 bases). CDR1 and CDR2 (germline): SEHNR, FQNEAQ (reference sequence). CDR3 length equals 15 residues. V lost 5 bases, J lost 3 bases, and 11 bases lay in between. Drawing the rest from reference TRBV7-9 and TRBJ1-6, the complete variable domain is DTGVSQNPRHKITKRGQNVTFRCDPISEHNRLYWYRQTLGQGPEFLTYFQNEAQLEKSRLLSDRFSAERPKGSFSTLEIQRTEQGDSAMYLCASSRGDGYNSPLHFGNGTRLTVT.

This clonotype was recorded at least ten times. The CDR3 DNA sequence: TGTGCCACAGGGACAGGGAGCTCTGGAAACACCATATATTTT. Protein sequence: CATGTGSSGNTIYF. The chain links TRBV10-3 to TRBJ1-3; 9 nucleotides match TRBD1. This CDR3 region has 14 residues. J gave up 0 bases and V 10 bases, and 4 bases lay outside the gene matches. Looked up from germline, CDR1 is ENHRY and CDR2 is SYGVKD.

This clonotype was detected only a few times. The J gene is TRBJ1-1, the V gene TRBV7-9; 11 nucleotides line up with TRBD1. The J segment lost 4 bases and the V segment lost 4 bases, leaving 5 bases of the junction unmatched. CDR1 and CDR2 (germline): SEHNR, FQNEAQ (reference sequence). The CDR3 totals 15 residues. CDR3 bases: TGTGCCAGCAGCTCAACCGGGACAGGGGGCACTGAAGCTTTCTTT. It specifies CASSSTGTGGTEAFF.

The rearrangement joins TRBV19 to TRBJ1-5; 8 bases are a match to TRBD1. The germline V gene encodes CDR1 LNHDA and CDR2 SQIVND (reference sequence). V shed 8 bases and J 7 bases; nucleotides not matched to a gene: 1. The CDR3 is 11 residues long. The CDR3 reads CASRQGQPQHF. CDR3 sequence (DNA): TGTGCCAGTCGACAGGGGCAGCCCCAGCATTTT.

This clonotype has at least ten counts. The chain carries TRBV7-6 and TRBJ2-7; 10 nucleotides match TRBD2. V shed 1 base and J 1 base; nucleotides not matched to a gene: 4. The CDR3 runs 16 residues. In germline, CDR1 is SGHVS, CDR2 FNYEAQ. Here the CDR3 reads CASSLGPSGGSYEQYF. The CDR3 DNA reads TGTGCCAGCAGCTTAGGTCCTAGCGGGGGTTCCTACGAGCAGTACTTC.

The rearrangement uses TRBV12-3 or TRBV12-4 and TRBJ2-7; possible D gene TRBD2, 5 bases. This CDR3 spans 15 amino acids. V gave up 5 bases and J gave up 0 bases, with 14 bases separating them. CDR3 nucleotides: TGTGCCAGCAGTGAAGGATCGGGAAGCTCCTACGAGCAGTACTTC. Translating gives CASSEGSGSSYEQYF.

This clonotype occurred many times. The gene calls are TRBV10-1 and TRBJ1-3; no definite D call. The CDR3 loop spans 14 amino acids. Germline V gives CDR1 WNHNN, CDR2 SYGVQD (reference sequence). The V end was cut by 3 bases, the J end by 1 base, with 7 bases between. Here the CDR3 reads CASSDPASGNTIYF. CDR3 sequence (DNA): TGCGCCAGCAGTGACCCGGCGTCTGGAAACACCATATATTTT.